The next 5 T cell receptor beta chains were all read from a single sample in a study of blood T cell repertoires in COVID-19. Produced via immunoSEQ multiplex PCR; TCRdb's table is partial and in-frame only. The sample includes around 310,000 clones, around 90% of them seen just once. Input material: peripheral blood. These receptors were obtained from a woman between 40 and 55 years old with COVID-19, enrolled during active disease.

V gene TRBV2 combines with J gene TRBJ1-5; D is possibly TRBD1 (5 bases). Trimming removed 8 bases at V and 2 bases at J, with 13 bases between. From germline, CDR1 is SNHLY and CDR2 FYNNEI. The CDR3 has 14 amino acids. CDR3 coding DNA: TGTGCCAGCGCAAAGGACAATGGCAATCAGCCCCAGCATTTT. This gives the protein CASAKDNGNQPQHF.

This sequence joins TRBV28 and TRBJ1-6; D possibly corresponds to TRBD1 (5 bases). This CDR3 contains 14 residues. The germline V gene encodes CDR1 MDHEN and CDR2 SYDVKM. The V end lost 2 bases, the J end lost 10 bases, and 12 bases lay between the germline ends. CDR3 residues: CASSLNTGTSPLHF. Written as DNA, the CDR3 is TGTGCCAGCAGTTTAAATACAGGAACCTCACCCCTCCACTTT.

This rearrangement joins TRBV7-2 to TRBJ2-3, with TRBD2 as a possible D gene (5 bases). Germline CDR1 and CDR2: SGHTA and FQGNSA. With 6 bases removed from V and 2 bases from J, the gap between germline ends came to 12 bases. CDR3 length equals 14 residues. Here the CDR3 reads CASSPQRITDTQYF. CDR3 in DNA: TGTGCCAGCAGTCCCCAGCGGATCACAGATACGCAGTATTTT.

The V gene is TRBV27, the J gene TRBJ1-3, with a possible D match to TRBD1 (6 bases). The CDR3 length is 15 residues. Germline lookup yields CDR1 MNHEY and CDR2 SMNVEV (reference sequence). The V gene lost 3 bases and the J gene lost 3 bases, with 12 bases spanning the gap. CDR3 nucleotides: TGTGCCAGCAGTTTGCGGGGGGCGCTTGGAAACACCATATATTTT. It codes for CASSLRGALGNTIYF.

The chain employs TRBV5-6 and TRBJ1-2, with D unresolved. Germline V gives CDR1 SGHDT, CDR2 YYEEEE. Deletions cut 0 bases from V and 13 bases from J, with 13 bases between. The CDR3 extends over 12 amino acids. CDR3 coding DNA: TGTGCCAGCAGCTTGGGGGCCTTCGTATTCACCTTC. Translated: CASSLGAFVFTF.